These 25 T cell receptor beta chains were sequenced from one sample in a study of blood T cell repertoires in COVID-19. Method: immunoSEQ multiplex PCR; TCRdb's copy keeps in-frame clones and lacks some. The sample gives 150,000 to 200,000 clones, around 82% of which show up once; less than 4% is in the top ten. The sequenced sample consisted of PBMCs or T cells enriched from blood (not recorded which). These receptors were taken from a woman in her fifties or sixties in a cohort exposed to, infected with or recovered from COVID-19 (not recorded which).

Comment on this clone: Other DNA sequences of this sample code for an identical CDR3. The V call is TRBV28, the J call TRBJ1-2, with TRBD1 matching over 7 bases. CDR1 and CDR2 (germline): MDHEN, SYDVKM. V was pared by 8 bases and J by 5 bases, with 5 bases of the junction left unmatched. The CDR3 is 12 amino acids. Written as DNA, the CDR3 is TGTGCCAGCCGACAGGGCGGGTATGGCTACACCTTC. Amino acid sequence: CASRQGGYGYTF.

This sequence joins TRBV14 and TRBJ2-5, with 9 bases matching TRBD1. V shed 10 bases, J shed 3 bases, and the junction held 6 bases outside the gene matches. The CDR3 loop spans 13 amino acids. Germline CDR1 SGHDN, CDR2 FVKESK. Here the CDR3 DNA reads TGTGCCACCAAGGGACAGGGCGAAGAGACCCAGTACTTC. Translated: CATKGQGEETQYF.

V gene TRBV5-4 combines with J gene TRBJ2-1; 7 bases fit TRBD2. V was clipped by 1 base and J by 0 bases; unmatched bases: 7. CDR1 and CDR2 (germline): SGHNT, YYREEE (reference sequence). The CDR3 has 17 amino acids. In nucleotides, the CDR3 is TGTGCCAGCAGCTTGCAGCGGGGAAGTGGCTCCTACAATGAGCAGTTCTTC. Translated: CASSLQRGSGSYNEQFF.

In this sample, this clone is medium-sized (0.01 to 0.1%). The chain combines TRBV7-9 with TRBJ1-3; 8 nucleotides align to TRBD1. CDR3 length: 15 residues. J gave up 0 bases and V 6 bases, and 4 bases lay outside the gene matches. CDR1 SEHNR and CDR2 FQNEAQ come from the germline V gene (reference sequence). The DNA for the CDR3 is TGTGCCAGCAGTCAGGGGGCCGGCTCTGGAAACACCATATATTTT. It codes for CASSQGAGSGNTIYF.

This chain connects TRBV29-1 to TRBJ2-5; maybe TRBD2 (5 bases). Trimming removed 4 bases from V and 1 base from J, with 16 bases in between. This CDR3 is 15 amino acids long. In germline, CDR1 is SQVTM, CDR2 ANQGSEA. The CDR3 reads CSVVGGRNPQETQYF. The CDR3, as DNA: TGCAGCGTTGTAGGAGGCAGGAACCCCCAAGAGACCCAGTACTTC.

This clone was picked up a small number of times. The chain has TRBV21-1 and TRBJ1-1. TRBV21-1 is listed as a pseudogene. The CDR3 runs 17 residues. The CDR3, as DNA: TGTGCCAGCAGCAAAGAGACTCCGGGGATGATGAACACTGAAGCTTTCTTT. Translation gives CASSKETPGMMNTEAFF.

CDR3 sequence reads: CATSRQDDQPQHF. CDR3 coding DNA: TGTGCCACCAGCAGACAGGATGATCAGCCCCAGCATTTT. The chain couples TRBV15 to TRBJ1-5; no clear D gene. This CDR3 region has 13 residues. Germline CDR1 reads LNHNV; CDR2 reads YYDKDF (reference sequence). V dropped 2 bases and J dropped 5 bases, with 7 bases sitting between them.

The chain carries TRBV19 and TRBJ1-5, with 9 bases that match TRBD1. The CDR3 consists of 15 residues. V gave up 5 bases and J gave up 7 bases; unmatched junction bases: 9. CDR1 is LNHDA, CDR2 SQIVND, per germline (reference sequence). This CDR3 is CASSPGQGLGQPQHF. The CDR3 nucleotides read TGTGCCAGTAGTCCGGGACAGGGATTAGGACAGCCCCAGCATTTT. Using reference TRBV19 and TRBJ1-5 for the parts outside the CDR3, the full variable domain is DGGITQSPKYLFRKEGQNVTLSCEQNLNHDAMYWYRQDPGQGLRLIYYSQIVNDFQKGDIAEGYSVSREKKESFPLTVTSAQKNPTAFYLCASSPGQGLGQPQHFGDGTRLSIL.

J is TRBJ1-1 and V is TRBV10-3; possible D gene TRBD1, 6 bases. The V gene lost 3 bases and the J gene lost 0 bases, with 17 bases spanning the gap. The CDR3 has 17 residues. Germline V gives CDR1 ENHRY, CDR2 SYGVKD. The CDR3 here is CAISDLKGVTMNTEAFF. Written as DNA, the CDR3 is TGTGCCATCAGTGACCTCAAGGGGGTGACCATGAACACTGAAGCTTTCTTT.

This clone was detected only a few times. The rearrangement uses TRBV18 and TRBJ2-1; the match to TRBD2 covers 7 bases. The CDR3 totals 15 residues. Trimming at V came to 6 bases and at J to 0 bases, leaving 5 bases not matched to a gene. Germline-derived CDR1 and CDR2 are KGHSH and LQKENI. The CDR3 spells CASSPGTTSYNEQFF. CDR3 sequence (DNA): TGTGCCAGCTCCCCCGGGACTACCTCCTACAATGAGCAGTTCTTC. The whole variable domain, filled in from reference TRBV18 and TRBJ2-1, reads NAGVMQNPRHLVRRRGQEARLRCSPMKGHSHVYWYRQLPEEGLKFMVYLQKENIIDESGMPKERFSAEFPKEGPSILRIQQVVRGDSAAYFCASSPGTTSYNEQFFGPGTRLTVL.

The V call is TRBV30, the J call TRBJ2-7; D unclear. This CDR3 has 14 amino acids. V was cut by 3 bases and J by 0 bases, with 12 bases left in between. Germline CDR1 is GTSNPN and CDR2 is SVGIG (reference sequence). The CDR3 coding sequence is TGTGCCTGGAGACCTGAACCCAGCTCCTACGAGCAGTACTTC. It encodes CAWRPEPSSYEQYF.

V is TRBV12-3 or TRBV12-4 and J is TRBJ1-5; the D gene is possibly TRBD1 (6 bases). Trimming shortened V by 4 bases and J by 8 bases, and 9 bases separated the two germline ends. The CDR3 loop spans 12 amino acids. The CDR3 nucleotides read TGTGCCAGCAGTTCAGGGGTTGAGCCCCAGCATTTT. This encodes CASSSGVEPQHF.

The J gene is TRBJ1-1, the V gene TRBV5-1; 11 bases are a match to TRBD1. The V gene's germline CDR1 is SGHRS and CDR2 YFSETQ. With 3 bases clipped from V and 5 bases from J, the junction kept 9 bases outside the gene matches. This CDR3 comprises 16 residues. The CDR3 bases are TGCGCCAGCAGCTCAGGACAGGGGGCGAGATTAACTGAAGCTTTCTTT. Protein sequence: CASSSGQGARLTEAFF.

In DNA form, the CDR3 reads TGTGCCAGCTCACCGGAGACAGGCTATAGCAATCAGCCCCAGCATTTT. Encoded protein: CASSPETGYSNQPQHF. J is TRBJ1-5 and V is TRBV18, with D perhaps matching TRBD1 (6 bases). V was trimmed by 3 bases and J by 0 bases, leaving 12 bases between them. The CDR3 runs 16 residues. CDR1 is KGHSH, CDR2 LQKENI, per germline.

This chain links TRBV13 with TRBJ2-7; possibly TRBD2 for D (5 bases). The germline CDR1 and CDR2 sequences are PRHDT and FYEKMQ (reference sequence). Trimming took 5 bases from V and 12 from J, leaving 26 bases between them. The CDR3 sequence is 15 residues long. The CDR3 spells CASSLQFEGSLKRYF. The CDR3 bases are TGTGCCAGCAGCCTGCAGTTTGAGGGTTCTCTAAAGCGGTACTTC.

In nucleotides, the CDR3 is TGTGCCAGCAGTTTATCGGGACAGGGGCAATTCTTCTATGGCTACACCTTC. Translating gives CASSLSGQGQFFYGYTF. V usage is TRBV28 and J usage is TRBJ1-2, with 10 nucleotides matching TRBD1. Per the germline V gene, CDR1 is MDHEN and CDR2 is SYDVKM. The CDR3 contains 17 residues. V dropped 1 base and J dropped 4; count of bases not matched to a gene: 9.

This CDR3 is CASSEQARSAYEQYF. The CDR3 nucleotides read TGTGCCAGCAGTGAGCAGGCTCGAAGTGCCTACGAGCAGTACTTC. The gene calls are TRBV2 and TRBJ2-7; no clear D. The CDR3 runs to 15 residues. Trimming shortened V by 3 bases and J by 2 bases, and 14 bases separated the two germline ends. Per the germline V gene, CDR1 is SNHLY and CDR2 is FYNNEI.

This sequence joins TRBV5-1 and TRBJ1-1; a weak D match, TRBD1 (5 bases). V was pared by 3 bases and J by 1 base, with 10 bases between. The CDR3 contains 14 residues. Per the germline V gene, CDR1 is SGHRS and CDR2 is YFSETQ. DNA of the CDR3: TGCGCCAGCAGCTGGGGCGCGGAGAACACTGAAGCTTTCTTT. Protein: CASSWGAENTEAFF.

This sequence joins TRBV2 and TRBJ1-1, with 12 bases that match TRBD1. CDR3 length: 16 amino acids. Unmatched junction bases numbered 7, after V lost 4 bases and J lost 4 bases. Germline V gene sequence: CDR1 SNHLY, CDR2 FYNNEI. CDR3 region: CASSAGTGGAGTEAFF. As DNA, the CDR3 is TGTGCCAGCAGTGCCGGGACAGGGGGCGCCGGCACTGAAGCTTTCTTT.

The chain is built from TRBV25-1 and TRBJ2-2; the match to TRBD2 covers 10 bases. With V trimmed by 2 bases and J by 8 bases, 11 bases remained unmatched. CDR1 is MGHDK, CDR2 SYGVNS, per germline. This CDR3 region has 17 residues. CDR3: CASSEDRLAGVGGELFF. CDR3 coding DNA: TGTGCCAGCAGTGAAGATCGGCTAGCGGGGGTAGGGGGGGAGCTGTTTTTT. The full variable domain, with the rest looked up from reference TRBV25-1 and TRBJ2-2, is EADIYQTPRYLVIGTGKKITLECSQTMGHDKMYWYQQDPGMELHLIHYSYGVNSTEKGDLSSESTVSRIRTEHFPLTLESARPSHTSQYLCASSEDRLAGVGGELFFGEGSRLTVL.

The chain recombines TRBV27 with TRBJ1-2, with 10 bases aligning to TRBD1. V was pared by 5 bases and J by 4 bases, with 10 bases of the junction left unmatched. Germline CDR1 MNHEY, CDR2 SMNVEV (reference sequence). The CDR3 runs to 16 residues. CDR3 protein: CASSPWDRGDIYGYTF. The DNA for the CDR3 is TGTGCCAGCAGTCCGTGGGACAGGGGCGATATCTATGGCTACACCTTC.

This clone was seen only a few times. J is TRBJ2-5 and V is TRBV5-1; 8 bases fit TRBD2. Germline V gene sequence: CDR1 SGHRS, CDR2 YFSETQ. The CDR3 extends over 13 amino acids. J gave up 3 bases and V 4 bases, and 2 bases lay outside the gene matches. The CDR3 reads CASSLGLEETQYF. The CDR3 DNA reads TGCGCCAGCAGCCTGGGACTAGAAGAGACCCAGTACTTC.

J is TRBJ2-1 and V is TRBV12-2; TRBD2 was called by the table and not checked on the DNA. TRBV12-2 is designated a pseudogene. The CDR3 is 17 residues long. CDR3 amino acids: CASRLSTAGCSYNEQFF. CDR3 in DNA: TGTGCAAGTCGCTTATCCACAGCGGGATGCTCCTACAATGAGCAGTTCTTC.

CDR3 in amino acids: CASSLVSGTDYEQYF. In nucleotides, the CDR3 is TGTGCCAGCAGCTTAGTATCTGGGACAGACTACGAGCAGTACTTC. The chain carries TRBV7-2 and TRBJ2-7, with 7 positions matching TRBD1. This CDR3 spans 15 amino acids. Germline trimming cut 1 base from V and 3 bases from J; bases unmatched to any gene: 6. Germline V gene lookup returns CDR1 SGHTA and CDR2 FQGNSA.

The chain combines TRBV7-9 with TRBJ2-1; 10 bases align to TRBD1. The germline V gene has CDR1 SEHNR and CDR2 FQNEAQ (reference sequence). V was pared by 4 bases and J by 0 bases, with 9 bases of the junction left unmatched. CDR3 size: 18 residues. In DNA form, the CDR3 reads TGTGCCAGCAGCTCCGGGACAGGGGTAGTGGGCTCCTACAATGAGCAGTTCTTC. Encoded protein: CASSSGTGVVGSYNEQFF.